This T cell receptor (beta chain) emerged from a study of blood T cell repertoires in COVID-19. Trimming cost V 2 bases and J 0 bases, with 11 bases left between them. The CDR3 consists of 16 residues. Germline CDR1 is MNHEY and CDR2 is SVGAGI. Method: immunoSEQ multiplex PCR; TCRdb's copy keeps in-frame clones and lacks some. Of 90,000 or so clones listed, 87% were seen once; the top ten hold 18%. The genes are TRBV6-5 and TRBJ1-3; unclear D gene. Source material: peripheral blood. The origin of this receptor is a woman aged 60-70 years with COVID-19, enrolled during active disease. CDR3 DNA: TGTGCCAGCAGTTACGCCGGGAGGAGCTCTGGAAACACCATATATTTT. Residues: CASSYAGRSSGNTIYF.